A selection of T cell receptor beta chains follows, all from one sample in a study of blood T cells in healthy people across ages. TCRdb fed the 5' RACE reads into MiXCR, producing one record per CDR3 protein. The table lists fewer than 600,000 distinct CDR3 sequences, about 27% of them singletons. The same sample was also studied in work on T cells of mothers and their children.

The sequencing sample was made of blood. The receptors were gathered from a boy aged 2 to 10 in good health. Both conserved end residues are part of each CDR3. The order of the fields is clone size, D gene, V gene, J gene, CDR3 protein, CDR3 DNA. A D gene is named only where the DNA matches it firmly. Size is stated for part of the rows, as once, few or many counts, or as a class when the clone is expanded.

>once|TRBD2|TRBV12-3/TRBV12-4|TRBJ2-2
CASRARLAGGGELFF
TGTGCCAGCAGGGCTCGGCTAGCGGGAGGCGGGGAGCTGTTTTTT
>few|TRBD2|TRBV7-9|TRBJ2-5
CASSLWTSDQETQYF
TGTGCCAGCAGCTTATGGACTAGCGACCAAGAGACCCAGTACTTC
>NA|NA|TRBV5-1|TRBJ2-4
CASSLAGGNIQYF
TGCGCCAGCAGCTTGGCCGGGGGAAACATTCAGTACTTC
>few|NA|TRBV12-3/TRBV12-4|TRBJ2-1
CASRYGPGLNEQFF
TGTGCCAGCAGGTATGGACCTGGGCTCAATGAGCAGTTCTTC
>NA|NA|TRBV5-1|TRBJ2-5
CASSLYSWETQYF
TGCGCCAGCAGCTTGTACAGTTGGGAGACCCAGTACTTC
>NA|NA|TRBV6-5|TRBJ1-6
CASSYYRDSPLHF
TGTGCCAGCAGTTACTACAGGGATTCACCCCTCCACTTT
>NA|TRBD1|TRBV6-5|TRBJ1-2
CASTGGNYGYTF
TGTGCCAGCACAGGGGGCAACTATGGCTACACCTTC
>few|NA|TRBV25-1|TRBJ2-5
CASSAGRSGGVETQYF
TGTGCCAGCAGTGCGGGACGGTCTGGCGGGGTAGAGACCCAGTACTTC
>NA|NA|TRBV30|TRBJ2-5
CAWSRGETQYF
TGTGCCTGGAGCAGGGGCGAGACCCAGTACTTC
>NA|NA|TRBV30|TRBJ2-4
CAWSPDYSFQYF
TGTGCCTGGAGTCCAGATTACTCTTTTCAGTACTTC
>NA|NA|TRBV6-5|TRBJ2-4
CASSTTIAKNIQYF
TGTGCCAGCAGTACGACAATAGCCAAAAACATTCAGTACTTC
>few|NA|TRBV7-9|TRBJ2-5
CASSLGPNPQETQYF
TGTGCCAGCAGCTTAGGGCCGAATCCACAAGAGACCCAGTACTTC
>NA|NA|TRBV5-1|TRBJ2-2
CASSLAEGRELFF
TGCGCCAGTAGCTTGGCCGAGGGCCGGGAGCTGTTTTTT
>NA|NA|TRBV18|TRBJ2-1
CASSPVTREQFF
TGTGCCAGCTCACCAGTTACTCGTGAGCAGTTCTTC
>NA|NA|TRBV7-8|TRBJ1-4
CASSLVGGYRKEKPFF
TGTGCCAGCAGCTTAGTAGGAGGATACCGTAAGGAAAAACCGTTTTTT
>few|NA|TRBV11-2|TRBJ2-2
CASSSRDGNTGELFF
TGTGCCAGCAGCTCCCGGGACGGAAACACCGGGGAGCTGTTTTTT
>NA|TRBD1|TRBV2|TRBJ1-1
CASSGTGAPSGTEAFF
TGTGCCAGCAGTGGGACAGGCGCCCCTTCGGGCACTGAAGCTTTCTTT
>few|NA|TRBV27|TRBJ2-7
CASSLANKSGYEQYF
TGTGCCAGCAGTTTAGCGAACAAATCAGGGTACGAGCAGTACTTC
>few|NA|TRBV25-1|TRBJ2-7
CASSEDPYGYEQYF
TGTGCCAGCAGCGAGGACCCGTACGGCTACGAGCAGTACTTC
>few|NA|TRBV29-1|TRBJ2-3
CSVFGLDADTQYF
TGCAGCGTTTTCGGGCTAGATGCAGATACGCAGTATTTT
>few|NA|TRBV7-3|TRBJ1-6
CASDGSSYNSPLHF
TGTGCCAGCGACGGAAGCTCCTATAATTCACCCCTCCACTTT
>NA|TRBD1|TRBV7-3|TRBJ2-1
CANSLHGTVIFNEQFF
TGTGCCAACAGTTTACATGGGACAGTCATTTTCAATGAGCAGTTCTTC
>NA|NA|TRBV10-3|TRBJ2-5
CAISEALSAQETQYF
TGTGCCATCAGTGAGGCCCTCAGCGCCCAAGAGACCCAGTACTTC
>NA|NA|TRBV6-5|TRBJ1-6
CASSPRNSYNSPLHF
TGTGCCAGCAGCCCCAGGAATTCCTATAATTCACCCCTCCACTTT
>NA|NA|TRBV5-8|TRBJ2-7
CASSLVRQTYEQYF
TGTGCCAGCAGCTTGGTCCGGCAAACCTACGAGCAGTACTTC
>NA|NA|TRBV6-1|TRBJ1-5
CASSNPGGFDSNRPQHF
TGTGCCAGCAGCAACCCCGGGGGCTTCGATAGCAATCGGCCCCAGCATTTT
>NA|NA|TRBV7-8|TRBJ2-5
CASSLSLQETQYF
TGTGCCAGCAGCTTAAGCCTCCAAGAGACCCAGTACTTC
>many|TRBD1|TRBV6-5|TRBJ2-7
CASSYGTGTYEQYF
TGTGCCAGCAGTTACGGGACAGGGACCTACGAGCAGTACTTC
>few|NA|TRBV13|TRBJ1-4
CASSLLGRRSEKLFF
TGTGCCAGCAGCTTATTGGGGCGCAGGAGTGAAAAACTGTTTTTT
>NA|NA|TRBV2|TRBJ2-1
CASTRVNEQFF
TGTGCCAGCACCAGGGTCAATGAGCAGTTCTTC
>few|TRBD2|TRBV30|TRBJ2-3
CAWSPHGGALSTDTQYF
TGTGCCTGGAGTCCCCACGGGGGGGCCTTGAGCACAGATACGCAGTATTTT
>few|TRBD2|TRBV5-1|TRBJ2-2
CASSLVSGANTGELFF
TGCGCCAGCAGCTTGGTTAGCGGGGCGAACACCGGGGAGCTGTTTTTT
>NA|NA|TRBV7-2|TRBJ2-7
CASSLREINEQYF
TGTGCCAGCAGCTTAAGGGAAATCAACGAGCAGTACTTC
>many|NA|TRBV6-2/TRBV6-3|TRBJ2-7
CASSRRDEQYF
TGTGCCAGCAGTCGACGAGACGAGCAGTACTTC
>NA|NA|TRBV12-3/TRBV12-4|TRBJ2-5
CASSHPGVPETQYF
TGTGCCAGCAGCCACCCGGGAGTACCAGAGACCCAGTACTTC
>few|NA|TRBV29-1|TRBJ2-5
CSSGFQETQYF
TGCAGCTCGGGGTTCCAAGAGACCCAGTACTTC
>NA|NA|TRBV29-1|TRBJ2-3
CSVEVAGSSTDTQYF
TGCAGCGTTGAGGTGGCAGGGTCTAGCACAGATACGCAGTATTTT
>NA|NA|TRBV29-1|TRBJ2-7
CSVGGRMGSYEQYF
TGCAGCGTTGGTGGACGGATGGGCTCCTACGAGCAGTACTTC
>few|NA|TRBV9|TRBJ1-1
CASSVGHSRTEAFF
TGTGCCAGCAGCGTCGGACACTCGAGGACTGAAGCTTTCTTT
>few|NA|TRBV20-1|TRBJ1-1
CSASIQSDGYGAFF
TGCAGTGCTAGTATACAGAGCGACGGCTACGGAGCTTTCTTT
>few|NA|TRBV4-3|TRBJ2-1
CASSQDRQFIGYNEQFF
TGCGCCAGCAGCCAAGATCGGCAATTTATCGGGTACAATGAGCAGTTCTTC
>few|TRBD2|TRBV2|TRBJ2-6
CASSPFLAGLSSGANVLTF
TGTGCCAGCAGCCCTTTCCTAGCGGGCCTAAGCTCTGGGGCCAACGTCCTGACTTTC